This TCR beta chain is from a study of blood T cells in healthy people across ages. Next came a second PCR, run for about 6 to 12 cycles, which used a sample-barcoded 5' primer along with a J-beta primer mix. MiXCR, run by TCRdb on the 5' RACE reads, gives a single entry per CDR3 protein. The repertoire holds more than 1,000,000 distinct CDR3 sequences, with under 30% as singletons. CDR3 length equals 15 residues. The V end lost 7 bases, the J end lost 8 bases, and 20 bases lay between the germline ends. Germline CDR1 is LNHDA and CDR2 is SQIVND (reference sequence). These sequences were also reported in another study, on T cells of mothers and their children.

The V gene is TRBV19, the J gene TRBJ1-4, with D possibly being TRBD1 (6 bases). Sequencing was carried out using blood. The receptor was derived from a girl aged 2-9 years in good health. This chain's CDR3 is CASTPGADTGEKLFF. The CDR3 region has the DNA TGTGCCAGTACCCCGGGGGCCGATACAGGGGAAAAACTGTTTTTT.